The clone carrying this TCR beta chain was picked up a small number of times. Its matching antigen is unknown. This entry belongs to a study of cytotoxic CD8 clonotypes in ibrutinib-treated CLL. Overall study: Complete response was seen in 2 patients and partial in approximately 24; about twelve progressed and roughly 15 stayed remitted after a median 68 months. Response samples were taken after a median about twelve months of treatment, range 6 to 36. Study observations and caveats: Baseline clonality exceeded age-matched healthy donors and tracked circulating CD8+ T-cell counts.

The germline V gene encodes CDR1 MNHNS and CDR2 SASEGT. The ends were cut back, 0 bases at V and 3 bases at J, with 17 bases in the middle. The CDR3 sequence is 17 residues long. Here immunoSEQ multiplex PCR was the method, and the copy in TCRdb shows in-frame clones only, minus some. The data hold some 17,000 clones, with approximately 64% observed a single time. The sequence was obtained from a human donor with chronic lymphocytic leukemia. This chain connects TRBV6-1 to TRBJ1-1; weak D call: TRBD1 (5 bases). The sample consisted of PBMCs, taken after 12 months of ibrutinib treatment. Here the CDR3 DNA reads TGTGCCAGCAGTGAAGCGGGGGGGAGAATTAAGTACACTGAAGCTTTCTTT. Translating it yields CASSEAGGRIKYTEAFF.